A selection of T cell receptor beta chains follows, all from one sample in a study of blood T cell repertoires in COVID-19. Clones were read by immunoSEQ multiplex PCR, and TCRdb kept only the in-frame ones, dropping some. The table records under 150,000 clones, over 75% of them present only once. Sequenced material: PBMCs or T cells enriched from blood (not recorded which). These receptors were obtained from a man aged 50-60 years in a cohort exposed to, infected with or recovered from COVID-19 (not recorded which). Both conserved end residues are part of each CDR3.

>TRBV11-2
CASSLDYGNNEQFF
>TRBV6-2/TRBV6-3
CASSYLQAYEQYF
>TRBV27
CASSPTASGIFNEQFF
>TRBV25-1
CASSPLGTGSTDTQYF
>TRBV5-1
CASSSFGQGYGYTF
>TRBV30
CAWSVGSAEQYF
>TRBV28
CASSFPGGTYEQYF
>TRBV19
CASSIGIAVPGEQFF
>TRBV4-1
CASSHGDAQPQHF
>TRBV6-5
CASNSDRVDQPQHF
>TRBV7-6
CASRPATSSGANVLTF
>TRBV19
CASNLAGAGDTQYF
>TRBV12-1
CASSFEGVFNGYTF
>TRBV15
CATSREGQNTGELFF
>TRBV12-3/TRBV12-4
CASSTGLSPLHF
>TRBV4-3
CASSQDPTGGNNNQPQHF
>TRBV5-1
CASSLEPGSGNTIYF
>TRBV7-2
CASSGTSGAYEQYF
>TRBV5-4
CASAPKAGAPGELFF
>TRBV24-1
CATSETGLAGERELFF
>TRBV6-2/TRBV6-3
CASSADRTANSPLHF
>TRBV13
CASSDGQDGFLRTDTQYF
>TRBV5-4
CASSLGTVQETQYF
>TRBV3-1/TRBV3-2
CASSQESLAGVGELFF
>TRBV27
CASRPGTGLTSNQPQHF
>TRBV7-9
CASSPYTGEQFF
>TRBV6-5
CASSKDRGNGYTF
>TRBV19
CASRRVSGSPLHF
>TRBV7-6
CASVQGGEGILIGELFF
>TRBV30
CAWRRTGVNSPLHF
>TRBV4-1
CASSQDWASMNTEAFF
>TRBV6-6
CASSYFGQRPEQYF
>TRBV4-3
CASSHQQGVMAYEQYF
>TRBV10-3
CAIKDKGTGTGTGELFF
>TRBV5-4
CASSRSGGSDSGELFF
>TRBV18
CASSLQQANQETQYF
>TRBV7-9
CASSLGSGTEQYF
>TRBV20-1
CSAQDGYEQYF
>TRBV20-1
CSASGTVDSGNTIYF
>TRBV2
CANGQDYYNEQFF
>TRBV10-3
CAISGDRVGTEKLFF
>TRBV7-2
CASSFETGTNSPLHF
>TRBV7-9
CASSPRLGPDGSQETQYF
>TRBV5-6
CASRQGVWNTGELFF
>TRBV19
CASSLIRGNSPLHF
>TRBV10-3
CATAGITDTQYF
>TRBV9
CASSQYNEQFF
>TRBV5-6
CASSLAQGVGELFF
>TRBV25-1
CASTYTGELFF
>TRBV19
CASSRGLAGVTGELFF
>TRBV5-1
CASSLARRDGYTF
>TRBV7-9
CASSYKRERADTQYF
>TRBV6-5
CASSIQGAYEQYF
>TRBV24-1
CATSDPGGGDTDTQYF
>TRBV10-3
CAISASALVSGNTIYF
>TRBV28
CASSSGQGASNQPQHF
>TRBV24-1
CATSDNPVTGSGANVLTF